Below, one T cell receptor beta chain is given with its context. The sample belongs to a study of shared T cell receptors in the human thymus. The protocol was immunoSEQ multiplex PCR, while the TCRdb copy is restricted to in-frame clones and leaves out a portion. Here the sample spans 550,000 to 800,000 clones, 75% to 90% being singletons. The CDR3 contains 11 residues. The germline CDR1 and CDR2 sequences are MNHNS and SASEGT. The ends were cut back, 8 bases at V and 5 bases at J, with 9 bases in the middle. In addition, the sample was reused for a study of human thymus T cells. In that study: Finnish infants who were healthy and having corrective surgery for congenital heart defects made up the donors. Resections were taken during corrective heart surgery, and the thymus tissue came from these. It looked as if thymic and blood repertoires used V and J genes in a biased way. Related research found strongly overlapping thymic repertoires in unrelated individuals.

The specimen sequenced was thymocytes. V gene TRBV6-1 combines with J gene TRBJ1-2; D is perhaps TRBD1 (6 bases). This TCR was recovered from a girl younger than two with a congenital heart defect. CDR3 bases: TGTGCCAGCGGACAGAGGTATGGCTACACCTTC. This codes for CASGQRYGYTF.